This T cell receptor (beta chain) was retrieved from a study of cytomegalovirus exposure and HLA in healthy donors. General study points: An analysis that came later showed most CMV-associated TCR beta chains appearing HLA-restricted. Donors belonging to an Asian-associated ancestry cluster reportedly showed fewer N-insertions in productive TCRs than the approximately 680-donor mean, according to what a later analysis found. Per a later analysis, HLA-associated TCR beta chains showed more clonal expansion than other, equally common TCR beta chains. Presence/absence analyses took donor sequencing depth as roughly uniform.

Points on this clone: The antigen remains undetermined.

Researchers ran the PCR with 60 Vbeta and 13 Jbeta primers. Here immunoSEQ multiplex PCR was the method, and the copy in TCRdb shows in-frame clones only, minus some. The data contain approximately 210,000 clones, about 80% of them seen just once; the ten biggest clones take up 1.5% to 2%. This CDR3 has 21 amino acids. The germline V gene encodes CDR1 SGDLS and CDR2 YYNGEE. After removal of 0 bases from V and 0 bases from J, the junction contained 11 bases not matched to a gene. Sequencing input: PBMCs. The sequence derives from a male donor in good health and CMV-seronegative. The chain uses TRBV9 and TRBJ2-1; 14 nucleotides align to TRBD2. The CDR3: CASSVEPGLAGDIGSYNEQFF. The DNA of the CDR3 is TGTGCCAGCAGCGTAGAACCGGGACTAGCGGGAGATATCGGCTCCTACAATGAGCAGTTCTTC.